Listed below are T cell receptor beta chains from one sample, sequenced in a study of blood T cells in healthy people across ages. MiXCR, run by TCRdb on the 5' RACE reads, gives a single entry per CDR3 protein. The profile shows just over 800,000 distinct CDR3 sequences, approximately 59% of them singletons. Sequenced sample: blood. The receptor set was obtained from a man younger than 40 in good health. Both conserved end residues are part of each CDR3. D genes are given only for firm matches. The size field is filled for only some rows; it gives once, few, many or a size class.

TRBV9	TRBJ2-3	.	.	13	TGTGCCTCTCAGGCGGGGAGCACAGATACGCAGTATTTT	CASQAGSTDTQYF
TRBV7-9	TRBJ2-4	TRBD2	.	14	TGTGCCAGCAGCAATAGCGGGGGGGCGTACATTCAGTACTTC	CASSNSGGAYIQYF
TRBV7-3	TRBJ2-6	.	.	21	TGTGCCAGCAGCTTAAGGTCAGAGGGACGGTCAACCCTCTCTGGGGCCAACGTCCTGACTTTC	CASSLRSEGRSTLSGANVLTF
TRBV7-2	TRBJ1-6	TRBD1	.	17	TGTGCCAGCAGCCCTCCACGGGACAGGGGGTTCAATTCACCCCTCCACTTT	CASSPPRDRGFNSPLHF
TRBV5-1	TRBJ2-3	.	.	13	TGCGCCAGCTCCGATCAGGTCACAGATACGCAGTATTTT	CASSDQVTDTQYF
TRBV9	TRBJ2-6	.	.	15	TGTGCCAGCAGCGTAGATGGGGTTGGGGCCAACGTCCTGACTTTC	CASSVDGVGANVLTF
TRBV7-2	TRBJ2-5	TRBD2	.	18	TGTGCCAGCAGCCGACCCCCTCTACTAGCGGGGGCACGAGAGACCCAGTACTTC	CASSRPPLLAGARETQYF
TRBV27	TRBJ2-5	.	.	12	TGTGCCAGCAGGGGAACTGAAGAGACCCAGTACTTC	CASRGTEETQYF
TRBV28	TRBJ1-2	.	.	11	TGTGCCAGCAGCGATATTTATGGCTACACCTTC	CASSDIYGYTF
TRBV12-3/TRBV12-4	TRBJ1-5	.	.	15	TGTGCCAGCAGTTTAGTGGGATCCTACAATCAGCCCCAGCATTTT	CASSLVGSYNQPQHF
TRBV6-1	TRBJ2-7	TRBD1	.	14	TGTGCCAGCTACCCCGGGACAGGGAACAACGAGCAGTACTTC	CASYPGTGNNEQYF
TRBV6-6	TRBJ2-6	.	few	10	TGTGCCAGCAGCGCCAACGTCCTGACTTTC	CASSANVLTF
TRBV27	TRBJ2-5	.	once	15	TGTGCCAGCAGTTTGAGGGCCGGCGGGCTGGAGACCCAGTACTTC	CASSLRAGGLETQYF
TRBV29-1	TRBJ2-3	.	few	15	TGCAGCGTGGTTCCCGGGACACGAAGCACAGATACGCAGTATTTT	CSVVPGTRSTDTQYF
TRBV6-2/TRBV6-3	TRBJ2-7	.	.	15	TGTGCCAGCAGTCAGGGGGGGTCGCCTTACTACGAGCAGTACTTC	CASSQGGSPYYEQYF
TRBV20-1	TRBJ1-2	.	.	12	TGCAGTGCTGGGGGGGGGTTGGATGGCTACACCTTC	CSAGGGLDGYTF
TRBV29-1	TRBJ2-3	.	.	13	TGCAGCGTTGGTATCAATCAGGGAGATACGCAGTATTTT	CSVGINQGDTQYF
TRBV20-1	TRBJ2-1	TRBD2	.	13	TGCAGTGCGCGGACTAGTAGGGCCAATGAGCAGTTCTTC	CSARTSRANEQFF
TRBV12-3/TRBV12-4	TRBJ2-1	TRBD1	.	14	TGTGCCAGCACCCGACAGGGGAGTGTGCATGAGCAGTTCTTC	CASTRQGSVHEQFF
TRBV6-2/TRBV6-3	TRBJ2-5	.	.	15	TGTGCCAGCAGCAAGGGTATCGACACCCAAGAGACCCAGTACTTC	CASSKGIDTQETQYF
TRBV28	TRBJ1-5	.	.	15	TGTGCCAGCAGCCCCTTCGAGGAAGGCAATCAGCCCCAGCATTTT	CASSPFEEGNQPQHF
TRBV5-5	TRBJ2-7	.	.	13	TGTGCCAGCAGCGTAGAAACATCCTACGAGCAGTACTTC	CASSVETSYEQYF
TRBV9	TRBJ1-5	.	.	16	TGTGCCAGCAGCGCCGGTGGAGGAATGAGCAATCAGCCCCAGCATTTT	CASSAGGGMSNQPQHF
TRBV6-2/TRBV6-3	TRBJ2-7	.	.	12	TGTGCCAGCAGAGCAGGGTTTTCCGAGCAGTACTTC	CASRAGFSEQYF
TRBV7-3	TRBJ2-7	.	once	15	TGTGCCAGCAGCTTAAGTGCGGGACCTACCTACGAGCAGTACTTC	CASSLSAGPTYEQYF
TRBV9	TRBJ2-3	.	.	20	TGTGCCAGCAGCGCCCCTCGACGGGACCTAAGTAGGACTAGCACAGATACGCAGTATTTT	CASSAPRRDLSRTSTDTQYF
TRBV20-1	TRBJ2-5	.	few	13	TGCAGTGCTAGGACAGGTGGTCAAGAGACCCAGTACTTC	CSARTGGQETQYF
TRBV7-6	TRBJ1-1	TRBD1	.	14	TGTGCCAGCAGCTTCGGACAGGGGACCACTGAAGCTTTCTTT	CASSFGQGTTEAFF
TRBV5-1	TRBJ2-5	.	.	13	TGCGCCAGCAGCTTAGGGACAATTGAGACCCAGTACTTC	CASSLGTIETQYF
TRBV12-3/TRBV12-4	TRBJ1-2	.	.	13	TGTGCCAGCAGTTTTCAGGGTGAATATGGCTACACCTTC	CASSFQGEYGYTF
TRBV4-2	TRBJ2-7	TRBD1	.	15	TGTGCCAGCAGCCAAGATCCGGGACAGCCCTACGAGCAGTACTTC	CASSQDPGQPYEQYF
TRBV28	TRBJ2-7	.	.	16	TGTGCCAGCGTCGTGGACGGGGCAACACTTGCTTACGAGCAGTACTTC	CASVVDGATLAYEQYF
TRBV13	TRBJ1-2	.	.	18	TGTGCCAGCAGCTTATCCGGTTGGGGCCACGGACAGAACTATGGCTACACCTTC	CASSLSGWGHGQNYGYTF
TRBV27	TRBJ1-1	TRBD1	.	15	TGTGCCAGCAGTTTCTCCCCGGGACAGGTCTCTGAAGCTTTCTTT	CASSFSPGQVSEAFF
TRBV28	TRBJ2-5	.	.	13	TGTGCCAGCAGTCTCGACCTGCCACCGACCCAGTACTTC	CASSLDLPPTQYF
TRBV4-2	TRBJ1-1	.	.	14	TGTGCCAGCAGCCAAGAATCGAGGTCGGATGAAGCTTTCTTT	CASSQESRSDEAFF
TRBV15	TRBJ2-5	TRBD2	.	15	TGTGCCGCCAGCAGAGTTCCTAGCGGGGTGGAGACCCAGTACTTC	CAASRVPSGVETQYF
TRBV7-9	TRBJ2-1	TRBD2	.	16	TGTGCCAGCAGGGGACGGACTAGCGGGGGGGCGGATGGGCAGTTCTTC	CASRGRTSGGADGQFF
TRBV20-1	TRBJ2-3	.	.	15	TGCAGTGCTGTCGGGGAGGGGGTTGGCCCAGATACGCAGTATTTT	CSAVGEGVGPDTQYF
TRBV15	TRBJ2-5	TRBD1	once	16	TGTGCCACCAGCAGAGAAGGGACAGGCTTTTCCCAGACCCAGTACTTC	CATSREGTGFSQTQYF
TRBV20-1	TRBJ2-7	.	few	11	TGCAGTGCTCCTGACGGCTACGAGCAGTACTTC	CSAPDGYEQYF
TRBV18	TRBJ1-1	TRBD1	.	15	TGTGCCAGCTCATCAGGGGACAGGGGAGAAACTGAAGCTTTCTTT	CASSSGDRGETEAFF
TRBV29-1	TRBJ2-1	TRBD2	many	15	TGCAGCGTTGAAAGTTTAAAGCGGGGGGGCAATGAGCAGTTCTTC	CSVESLKRGGNEQFF